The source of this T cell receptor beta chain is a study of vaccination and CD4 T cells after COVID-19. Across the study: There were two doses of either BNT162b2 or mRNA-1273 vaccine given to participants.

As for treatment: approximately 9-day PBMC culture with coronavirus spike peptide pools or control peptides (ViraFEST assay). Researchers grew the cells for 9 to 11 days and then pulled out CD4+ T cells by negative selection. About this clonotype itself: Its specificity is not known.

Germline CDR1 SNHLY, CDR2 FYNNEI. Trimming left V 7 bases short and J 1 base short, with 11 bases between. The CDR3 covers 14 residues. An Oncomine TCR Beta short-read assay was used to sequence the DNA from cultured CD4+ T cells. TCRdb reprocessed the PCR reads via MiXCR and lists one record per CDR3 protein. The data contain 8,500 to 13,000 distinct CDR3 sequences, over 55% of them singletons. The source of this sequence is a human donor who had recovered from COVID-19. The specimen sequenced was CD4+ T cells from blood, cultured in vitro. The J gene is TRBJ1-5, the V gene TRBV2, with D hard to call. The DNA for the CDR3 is TGTGCCAGCAAGAAAAAGGACAGCAATCAGCCCCAGCATTTT. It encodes CASKKKDSNQPQHF.